This entry is about one TCR beta chain. What it binds is unknown. These data originate in a study of T-cell memory formation after mild COVID-19. Notes on the study in general: Whereas later expanders leaned CD4+, clones contracting day 15 to 85 showed a balanced CD4/CD8 makeup. Within pre-infection memory, some responding clones were found, suggesting cross-reactive memory joined. Researchers report contracting CD4+ clones mostly in CM and EM, with CD8+ clones in EMRA.

A 5'RACE reaction primed in the constant segment made cDNA libraries of TCR alpha and TCR beta, and these carried sample barcodes and UMIs. MiXCR, run by TCRdb on the 5' RACE reads, gives a single entry per CDR3 protein. The sample includes about 250,000 distinct CDR3 sequences, over 15% of them seen just once. The CDR3 loop spans 11 amino acids. Per the germline V gene, CDR1 is SGHTA and CDR2 is FQGNSA. V was trimmed by 5 bases and J by 16 bases, leaving 15 bases between them. The clonotype was recovered from a man between 18 and 29 years old who had mild COVID-19 (a few samples of this study predate the infection). Cell type and time point are not known. The chain is built from TRBV7-2 and TRBJ2-1; tentative D call: TRBD1 (6 bases). The sequenced sample was PBMCs or a T cell subset sorted from them (not recorded which). In DNA, the CDR3 is TGTGCCAGCAGCGGGGACAACTCCCAATTCTTC. Protein product: CASSGDNSQFF.